Included here is one T cell receptor (beta chain) sequence, with context. The target of this receptor is not known. Base qualities are missing; no much larger clone stands one base away. This record belongs to a study of blood T cells in healthy people across ages (dated by TCRdb to the mid-2010s). About the study as a whole: Template switching captured roughly one uniquely barcoded TCR beta cDNA molecule per two T cells in model experiments. To track age-related changes in TCR beta repertoire diversity, the study relied on deep sequencing normalized with unique cDNA molecular identifiers. The donors were split into four age groups: young (average around 15 years), middle-aged (over 35), aged (more than 60) and long-lived (roughly 86). To avoid experimental bias, donors of different ages were distributed randomly across sequencing lanes. Using the same blood draw, the study looked at two additional independent replicas of 1 million unique cDNA reads for two donors, one aged 18 to 30 and the other aged 80 or older. What the work shows at the level of the full study, not this receptor alone: There was a strong correlation between observed TCR beta diversity and the percentage of naive T cells measured by flow cytometry. The CMV infection status of donors was not known, potentially confounding age-related changes in expanded clonotypes. Estimates of total diversity based on one million sequenced T cells were considered lower bounds and underestimates. Compared with the aged group, the long-lived group had more naive CD4+ T cells, fewer expanded clones and increased TCR diversity, a pattern suggesting age selection. As age increased, observed TCR beta diversity per million T cells dropped in a roughly linear way, and a significant reduction was already evident by age 40. Bulk unsorted PBMC profiling prevented conclusive comparison of naive and antigen-experienced compartments.

The library was built by means of 5' RACE. Sequencing used an Illumina HiSeq 2500. A second about 7 to 11 cycle PCR used a sample-barcoded 5' primer and a J-beta primer mix. Each TCR beta cDNA molecule received a unique molecular identifier from a template-switch 5' adaptor carrying 12 random nucleotides. At least 2.5 million CDR3-containing paired-end reads were obtained from each sample. First-strand cDNA synthesis was performed from all RNA using the Mint cDNA synthesis kit, with priming by a TRBC-specific oligonucleotide. Following uracil-DNA glycosylase treatment, all cDNA underwent a first 18-cycle PCR with the universal primers M1SS and BC2_uni_R. The authors processed their data as follows. For normalization, 1 million high-quality reads were randomly selected from each sample, with every read carrying a distinct molecular identifier. Instead of being binned into consensus sequences, reads with shared molecular identifiers were discarded. MiTCR, with a Q25 quality threshold and the strictest error-elimination algorithm, was used for CDR3 identification, clonotype clustering and error correction. A nonparametric unseen species model with Euler transformation was used to estimate lower-bound total TCR beta diversity. Through fastp at Q25 and MiXCR, TCRdb rebuilt clones from the public reads, retaining in-frame beta chains. Records with the same CDR3 protein are collapsed into one entry carrying the most frequent genes and DNA. The V and J calls here are based on TCRdb, not the publication. This sample comprises 1,100,000 or so distinct CDR3 sequences, around 43% of them detected only once. Approximately 17% of the sample is in the top ten clones.

The donors were 40 or so Caucasian individuals from Russia, aged roughly 6 to 100 years, who were systemically healthy. Roughly 10 milliliters of peripheral blood were drawn from each donor into EDTA-treated Vacutainer tubes. Ficoll-Paque density-gradient centrifugation was used to isolate PBMCs, with at least 6.5 million per sample. Trizol reagent was used to extract total RNA from the PBMCs, yielding at least 5.5 micrograms per sample. For every donor, flow cytometry on a PBMC aliquot measured the percentage of naive CD45RAhigh/CD27high T cells. Unmatched junction bases come to 5, with V trimmed by 5 bases and J by 14 bases. Measured from the cysteine to the phenylalanine, the CDR3 is 12 residues long. Kept here is only the CDR3 DNA, which spans 36 bases and is read in frame from base 1. The germline V gene (reference sequence) specifies MNHEY as CDR1 and SMNVEV as CDR2.

The sequenced material came from blood. This clonotype was sampled from a woman aged 60-75 years in good health. This receptor chain uses TRBV27 and TRBJ1-6; TRBD1 aligns with 8 central bases. The DNA sequence follows: TGTGCCAGCAGTCCTAGGACAGGGACCCTCCACTTT. Translated, this is CASSPRTGTLHF.